Listed below are T cell receptor beta chains from one sample, sequenced in a study of naive and memory T cell subsets. TCRdb reprocessed the UMI-ligation and nested PCR reads via MiXCR and lists one record per CDR3 protein. The table lists 130,000 to 150,000 distinct CDR3 sequences, approximately 15% of them singletons. Sequences were obtained from naive CD4+ T cells from blood. These receptor sequences come from a human donor in good health. CDR3s include the opening cysteine and the closing phenylalanine or tryptophan.

CDR3aa: CASRGTSGDTDTQYF; len: 15; v_gene: TRBV25-1; j_gene: TRBJ2-3
CDR3aa: CSARGLADYNEQFF; len: 14; v_gene: TRBV20-1; j_gene: TRBJ2-1
CDR3aa: CSATGGFSGANVLTF; len: 15; v_gene: TRBV20-1; j_gene: TRBJ2-6
CDR3aa: CASSLQGDTEAFF; len: 13; v_gene: TRBV11-3; j_gene: TRBJ1-1
CDR3aa: CASSPQAGEYNTGELFF; len: 17; v_gene: TRBV18; j_gene: TRBJ2-2
CDR3aa: CASSLGQAGNTEAFF; len: 15; v_gene: TRBV5-1; j_gene: TRBJ1-1
CDR3aa: CSAMNLDRGRYEQYF; len: 15; v_gene: TRBV20-1; j_gene: TRBJ2-7
CDR3aa: CASSYSAKQGRAEAFF; len: 16; v_gene: TRBV12-3/TRBV12-4; j_gene: TRBJ1-1
CDR3aa: CASSLWSLAGAKNIQYF; len: 17; v_gene: TRBV28; j_gene: TRBJ2-4
CDR3aa: CSVGLAGINGNTIYF; len: 15; v_gene: TRBV29-1; j_gene: TRBJ1-3
CDR3aa: CASSSEGTGWAKNIQYF; len: 17; v_gene: TRBV28; j_gene: TRBJ2-4
CDR3aa: CASSLVGSSGANVLTF; len: 16; v_gene: TRBV5-1; j_gene: TRBJ2-6
CDR3aa: CASNGQPQHF; len: 10; v_gene: TRBV5-4; j_gene: TRBJ1-5
CDR3aa: CASSQDRTSTDTQYF; len: 15; v_gene: TRBV7-3; j_gene: TRBJ2-3
CDR3aa: CASSLGINLNTEAFF; len: 15; v_gene: TRBV5-6; j_gene: TRBJ1-1
CDR3aa: CASSRDVEQFF; len: 11; v_gene: TRBV6-6; j_gene: TRBJ2-1